This T cell receptor beta chain is from a study of T cell changes during pregnancy in multiple sclerosis. V lost 4 bases and J lost 5; bases outside the gene matches: 14. Germline assignment: CDR1 SNHLY and CDR2 FYNNEI. This CDR3 spans 16 amino acids. Repertoires were generated with immunoSEQ multiplex PCR, while TCRdb's copy carries only in-frame clones and drops some. The sample records under 85,000 clones, approximately 90% being singletons. The rearrangement joins TRBV2 to TRBJ2-7; 7 positions match TRBD1. Sequenced material: peripheral blood, taken in the third trimester of pregnancy. The receptor's source is a female donor with multiple sclerosis, enrolled in a pregnancy study. The CDR3 coding sequence is TGTGCCAGCAGTGTAGACAGGGTTCATCTGGAGAACGAGCAGTACTTC. This encodes CASSVDRVHLENEQYF.